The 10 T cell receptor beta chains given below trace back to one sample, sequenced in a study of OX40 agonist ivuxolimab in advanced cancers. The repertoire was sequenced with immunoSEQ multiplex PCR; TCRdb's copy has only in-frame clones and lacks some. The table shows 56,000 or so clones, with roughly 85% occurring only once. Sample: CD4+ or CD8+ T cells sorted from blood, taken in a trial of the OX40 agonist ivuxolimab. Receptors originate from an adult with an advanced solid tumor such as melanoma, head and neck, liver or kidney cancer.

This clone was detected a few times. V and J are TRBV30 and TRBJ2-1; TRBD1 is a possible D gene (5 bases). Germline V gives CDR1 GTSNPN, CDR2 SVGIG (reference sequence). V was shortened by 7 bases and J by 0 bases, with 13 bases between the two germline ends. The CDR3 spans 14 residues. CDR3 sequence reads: CASVGLPSYNEQFF. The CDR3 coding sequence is TGTGCCTCCGTGGGGCTCCCCTCCTACAATGAGCAGTTCTTC.

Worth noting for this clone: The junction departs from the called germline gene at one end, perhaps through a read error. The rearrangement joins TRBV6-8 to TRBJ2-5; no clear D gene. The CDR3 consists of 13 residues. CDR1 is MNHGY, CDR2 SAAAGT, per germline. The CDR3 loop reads CASRYVTQETQYF. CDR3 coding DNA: TGTGCCAGCCGTTACGTCACTCAAGAGACCCAGTACTTC.

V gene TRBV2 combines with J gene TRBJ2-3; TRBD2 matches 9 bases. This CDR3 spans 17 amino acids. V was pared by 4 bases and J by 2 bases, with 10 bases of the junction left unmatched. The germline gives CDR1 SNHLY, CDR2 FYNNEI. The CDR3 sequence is CASSVLGGGAFTDTQYF. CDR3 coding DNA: TGTGCCAGCAGTGTACTCGGCGGGGGGGCCTTCACAGATACGCAGTATTTT.

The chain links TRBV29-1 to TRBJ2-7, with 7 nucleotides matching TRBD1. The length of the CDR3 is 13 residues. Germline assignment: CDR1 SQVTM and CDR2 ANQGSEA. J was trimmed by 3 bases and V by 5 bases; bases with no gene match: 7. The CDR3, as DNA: TGCAGCGTTTCCCAGGGGGTGGTCTACGAGCAGTACTTC. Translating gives CSVSQGVVYEQYF.

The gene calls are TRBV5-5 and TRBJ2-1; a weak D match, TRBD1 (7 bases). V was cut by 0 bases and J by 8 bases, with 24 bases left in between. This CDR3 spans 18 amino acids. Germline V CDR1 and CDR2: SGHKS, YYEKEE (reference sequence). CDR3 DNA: TGTGCCAGCAGCTTGGGACCAGCTCAGGGGGGTTTCTTATATGAGCAGTTCTTC. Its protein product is CASSLGPAQGGFLYEQFF.

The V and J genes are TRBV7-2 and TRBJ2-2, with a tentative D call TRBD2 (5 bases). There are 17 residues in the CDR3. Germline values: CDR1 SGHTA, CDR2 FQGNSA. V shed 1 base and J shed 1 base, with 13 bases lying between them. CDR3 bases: TGTGCCAGCAGCTTAGTGGTGCGGGTTATGAACACCGGGGAGCTGTTTTTT. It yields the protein CASSLVVRVMNTGELFF.

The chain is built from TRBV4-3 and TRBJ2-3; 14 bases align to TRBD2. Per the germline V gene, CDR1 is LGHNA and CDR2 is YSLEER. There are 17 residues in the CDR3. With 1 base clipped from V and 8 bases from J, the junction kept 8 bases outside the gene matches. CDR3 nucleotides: TGCGCCAGCAGCCAAGGTGCGACTAGCGGGGGGGCTGGTACGCAGTATTTT. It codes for CASSQGATSGGAGTQYF.

The DNA of the CDR3 is TGCAGCGGTAGCGGGGGTCCAGATACGCAGTATTTT. It encodes CSGSGGPDTQYF. This rearrangement joins TRBV29-1 to TRBJ2-3; TRBD2 matches 9 bases. CDR1 is SQVTM and CDR2 is ANQGSEA in the germline V gene. With 7 bases clipped from V and 4 bases from J, the junction kept 3 bases outside the gene matches. The CDR3 sequence is 12 residues long.

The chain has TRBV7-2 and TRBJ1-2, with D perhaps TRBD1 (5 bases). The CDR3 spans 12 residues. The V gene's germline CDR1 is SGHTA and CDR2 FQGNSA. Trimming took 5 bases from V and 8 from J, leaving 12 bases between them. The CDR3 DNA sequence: TGTGCCAGCAGCGTAGGAGCAGGGGGCTACACCTTC. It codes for CASSVGAGGYTF.

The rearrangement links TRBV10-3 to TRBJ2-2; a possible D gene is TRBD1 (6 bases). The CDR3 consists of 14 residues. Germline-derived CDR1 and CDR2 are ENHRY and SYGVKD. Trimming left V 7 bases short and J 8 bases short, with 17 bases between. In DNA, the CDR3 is TGTGCCATCACCACGACAGGTCAGGGAGGGGAGCTGTTTTTT. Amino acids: CAITTTGQGGELFF.